The rows below give T cell receptor beta chains drawn from one sample of a study of OX40 agonist ivuxolimab in advanced cancers. The protocol was immunoSEQ multiplex PCR, while the TCRdb copy is restricted to in-frame clones and leaves out a portion. Of approximately 22,000 clones listed, 80% to 90% are singletons. The specimen comprised CD4+ or CD8+ T cells sorted from blood, sampled in a trial of the OX40 agonist ivuxolimab. The receptor source for this set is an adult with an advanced solid tumor such as melanoma, head and neck, liver or kidney cancer. Each CDR3 is given with its conserved first and last residue. Each record gives: D gene, V gene, clone size, J gene, CDR3 DNA, CDR3 protein. D genes are given only for firm matches. Rows may omit the clone size; those that give it use once, few, many or a size class.

-	TRBV6-5	few	TRBJ1-1	TGTGCCAGCAGCCGAACTGGGACCGACCGTGAAGCTTTCTTT	CASSRTGTDREAFF
-	TRBV6-5	-	TRBJ1-1	TGTGCCAGCAGTTTACAGGTGAACACTGAAGCTTTCTTT	CASSLQVNTEAFF
-	TRBV27	-	TRBJ2-6	TGTGCCAGCAGTTCCTCTGGGGCCAACGTCCTGACTTTC	CASSSSGANVLTF
-	TRBV5-6	-	TRBJ2-3	TGTGCCAGCAGCTTGGGGGAGAGGGTTACGCAGTATTTT	CASSLGERVTQYF
-	TRBV27	-	TRBJ2-6	TGTGCCAGCAGTTTATCCTTCCGGGGGACAGCGATCTCTGGGGCCAACGTCCTGACTTTC	CASSLSFRGTAISGANVLTF
-	TRBV29-1	-	TRBJ1-1	TGCAGCGTTGAAGAACGGGGGCTGAACACTGAAGCTTTCTTT	CSVEERGLNTEAFF
TRBD1	TRBV28	-	TRBJ2-7	TGTGCCAGCAGTGTTTCCGGGACAGGGGGCGCCGAGCAGTACTTC	CASSVSGTGGAEQYF
-	TRBV7-9	few	TRBJ2-7	TGTGCCAGCAGTTCTGGTCGCGAGCAGTACTTC	CASSSGREQYF
-	TRBV7-8	-	TRBJ2-7	TGTGCCAGCAGCTTACGGGTATCCCACTCCTACGAGCAGTACTTC	CASSLRVSHSYEQYF
-	TRBV10-3	-	TRBJ2-7	TGTGCCATCGCTCGGACGGAAGGCTACGAGCAGTACTTC	CAIARTEGYEQYF
-	TRBV5-6	-	TRBJ1-4	TGTGCCAGCAGCTTGGAGGCTAATGAAAAACTGTTTTTT	CASSLEANEKLFF
-	TRBV19	once	TRBJ1-1	TGTGCCAGTAGTACGGCCCCGAACACTGAAGCTTTCTTT	CASSTAPNTEAFF
TRBD1	TRBV12-5	once	TRBJ2-5	TGTGCTAGTGGTTTGTCAGGGACAGGGTGGGCCCAGTACTTC	CASGLSGTGWAQYF
TRBD2	TRBV19	-	TRBJ2-7	TGTGCCAGTAGTATCACGGCGGGAGGGCCCATTGAGCAGTACTTC	CASSITAGGPIEQYF
-	TRBV27	once	TRBJ2-1	TGTGCCAGCAGCCAGACAGAAAATGAGCAGTTCTTC	CASSQTENEQFF
-	TRBV7-9	-	TRBJ2-5	TGTGCCAGCAGCTTATCCCTGGGGATTGAAGAGACCCAGTACTTC	CASSLSLGIEETQYF
TRBD2	TRBV6-4	few	TRBJ2-1	TGTGCCAGCAGAATGACTAGCGGCCCCGGAGATGAGCAGTTCTTC	CASRMTSGPGDEQFF
TRBD2	TRBV18	-	TRBJ2-7	TGTGCCAGCTCAGCTAGCGGGAGTTCGTACGAGCAGTACTTC	CASSASGSSYEQYF
-	TRBV30	-	TRBJ2-2	TGTGCCTGGAGAGGATCCGCGAACACCGGGGAGCTGTTTTTT	CAWRGSANTGELFF
-	TRBV28	-	TRBJ2-7	TGTGCCAGCAGTTTTTACGGAGGGAGCGCCTACGAGCAGTACTTC	CASSFYGGSAYEQYF
-	TRBV7-9	-	TRBJ2-3	TGTGCCAGCAGCCCCCGCACAGGGATTGGTGCAGATACGCAGTATTTT	CASSPRTGIGADTQYF
-	TRBV27	few	TRBJ2-7	TGTGCCAGCAGCCACCTGCTGGGACAAGTCTACGAGCAGTACTTC	CASSHLLGQVYEQYF
-	TRBV7-9	-	TRBJ2-2	TGTGCCAGCAGCTTAGTCCGGACTTCGAACACCGGGGAGCTGTTTTTT	CASSLVRTSNTGELFF
-	TRBV11-2	few	TRBJ2-3	TGTGCCAGCAGCTTATATGCGGGAGATACGCAGTATTTT	CASSLYAGDTQYF